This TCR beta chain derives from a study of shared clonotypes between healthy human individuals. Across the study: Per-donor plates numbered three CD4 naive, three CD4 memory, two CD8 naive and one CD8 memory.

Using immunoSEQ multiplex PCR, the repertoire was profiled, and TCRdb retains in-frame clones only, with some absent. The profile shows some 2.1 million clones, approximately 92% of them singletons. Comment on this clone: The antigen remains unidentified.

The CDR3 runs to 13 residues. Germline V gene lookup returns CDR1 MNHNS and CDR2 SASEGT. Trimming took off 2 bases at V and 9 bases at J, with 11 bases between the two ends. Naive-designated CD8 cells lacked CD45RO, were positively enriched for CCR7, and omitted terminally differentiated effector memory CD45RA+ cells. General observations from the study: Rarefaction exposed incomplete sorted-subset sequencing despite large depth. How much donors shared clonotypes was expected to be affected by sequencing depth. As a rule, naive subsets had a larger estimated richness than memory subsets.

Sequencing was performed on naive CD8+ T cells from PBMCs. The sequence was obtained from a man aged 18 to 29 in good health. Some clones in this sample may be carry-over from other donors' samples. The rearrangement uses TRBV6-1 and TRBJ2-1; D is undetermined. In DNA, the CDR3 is TGTGCCAGCAGTGAAACTCTCTCCCGTGAGCAGTTCTTC. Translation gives CASSETLSREQFF.